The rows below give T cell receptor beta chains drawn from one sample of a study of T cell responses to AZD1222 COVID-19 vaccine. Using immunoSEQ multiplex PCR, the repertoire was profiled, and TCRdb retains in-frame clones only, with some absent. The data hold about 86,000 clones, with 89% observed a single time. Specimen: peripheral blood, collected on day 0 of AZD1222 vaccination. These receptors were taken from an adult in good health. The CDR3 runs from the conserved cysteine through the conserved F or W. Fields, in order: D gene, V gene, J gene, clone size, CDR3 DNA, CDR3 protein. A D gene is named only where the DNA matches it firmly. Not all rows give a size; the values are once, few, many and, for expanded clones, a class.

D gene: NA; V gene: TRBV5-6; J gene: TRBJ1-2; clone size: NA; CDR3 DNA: TGTGCCAGCAGCTTGTTGATGTCTCCTAACTATGGCTACACCTTC; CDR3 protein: CASSLLMSPNYGYTF
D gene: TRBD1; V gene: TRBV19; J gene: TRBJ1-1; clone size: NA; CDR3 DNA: TGTGCCAGTATAGGGACAGTCACTGAAGCTTTCTTT; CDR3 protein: CASIGTVTEAFF
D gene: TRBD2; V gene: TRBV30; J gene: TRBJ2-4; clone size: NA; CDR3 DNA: TGTGCCTGGAGCGAAGCGGGGCGGGGAACCAAAAACATTCAGTACTTC; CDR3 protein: CAWSEAGRGTKNIQYF
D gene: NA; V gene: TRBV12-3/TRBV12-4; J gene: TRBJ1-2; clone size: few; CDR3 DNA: TGTGCCAGCAGTTCAGGGGTTGGAAGTCGCTACACCTTC; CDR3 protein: CASSSGVGSRYTF
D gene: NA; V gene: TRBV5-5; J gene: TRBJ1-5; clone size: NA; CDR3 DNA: TGTGCCAGCAGCTTGTACCCCTATAGCAATCAGCCCCAGCATTTT; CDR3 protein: CASSLYPYSNQPQHF
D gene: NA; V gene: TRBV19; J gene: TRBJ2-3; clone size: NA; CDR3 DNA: TGTGCCAGTAGTCCACCGGGACGGGCAAGCACAGATACGCAGTATTTT; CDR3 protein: CASSPPGRASTDTQYF
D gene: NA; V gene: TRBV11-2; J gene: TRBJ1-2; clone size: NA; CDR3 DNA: TGTGCCAGCAGCTTAGACATACTCTATGGCTACACCTTC; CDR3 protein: CASSLDILYGYTF
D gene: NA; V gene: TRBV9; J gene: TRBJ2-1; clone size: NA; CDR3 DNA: TGTGCCAGCAGCGGGACTACTTACAATGAGCAGTTCTTC; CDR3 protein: CASSGTTYNEQFF
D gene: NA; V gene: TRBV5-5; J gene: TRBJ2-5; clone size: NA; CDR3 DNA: TGTGCCAGCAGCTTGGCCTTGGGTCAGGGGTCCCAAGAGACCCAGTACTTC; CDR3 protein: CASSLALGQGSQETQYF
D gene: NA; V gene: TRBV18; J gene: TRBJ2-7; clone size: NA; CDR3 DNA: TGTGCCAGTCGGGGGGCAGAGTCGTCCTACGAGCAGTACTTC; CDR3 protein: CASRGAESSYEQYF
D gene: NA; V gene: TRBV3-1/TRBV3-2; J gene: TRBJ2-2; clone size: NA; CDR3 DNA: TGTGCCAGCAGCCAAGGGGTGGACACCGGGGAGCTGTTTTTT; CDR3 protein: CASSQGVDTGELFF
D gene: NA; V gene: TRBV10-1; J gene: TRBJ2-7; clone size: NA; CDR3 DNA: TGCGCCAGCAGTGAGGACAGTTCCTACGAGCAGTACTTC; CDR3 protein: CASSEDSSYEQYF
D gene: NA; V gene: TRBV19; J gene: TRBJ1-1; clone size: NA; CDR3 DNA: TGTGCCAGTAGCGAGTCCCGGAACACTGAAGCTTTCTTT; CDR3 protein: CASSESRNTEAFF
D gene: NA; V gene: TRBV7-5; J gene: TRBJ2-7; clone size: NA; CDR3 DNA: TGTGTCAGAAGCACCCACGCCCGCGGGAGGGCCTGCGACGAGCAGTACTTC; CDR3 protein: CVRSTHARGRACDEQYF
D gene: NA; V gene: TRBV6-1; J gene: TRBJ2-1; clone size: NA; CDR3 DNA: TGTGCCAGCAGTGAACCCGGGGGAAATGAGCAGTTCTTC; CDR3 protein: CASSEPGGNEQFF
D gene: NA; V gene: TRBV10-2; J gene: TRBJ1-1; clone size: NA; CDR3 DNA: TGCGCCAGCAGTTATGACAGGTCCTTTGAAGCTTTCTTT; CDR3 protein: CASSYDRSFEAFF
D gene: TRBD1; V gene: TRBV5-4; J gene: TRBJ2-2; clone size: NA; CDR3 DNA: TGTGCCAGCACCCCGGGACAGGGGAACACCGGGGAGCTGTTTTTT; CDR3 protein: CASTPGQGNTGELFF
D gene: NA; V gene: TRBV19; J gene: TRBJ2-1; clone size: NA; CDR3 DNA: TGTGCCAGTACCCCGCGGTTGGACAGCACCTACAATGAGCAGTTCTTC; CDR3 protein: CASTPRLDSTYNEQFF
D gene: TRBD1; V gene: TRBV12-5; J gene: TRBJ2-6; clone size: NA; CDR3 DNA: TGTGCTAGTGGTTTGGTAGGGGACAGGGGGTTACATTTTTTCTCTGGGGCCAACGTCCTGACTTTC; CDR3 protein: CASGLVGDRGLHFFSGANVLTF
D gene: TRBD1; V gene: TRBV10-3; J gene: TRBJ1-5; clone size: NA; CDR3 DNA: TGTGCCATCAGCGGGACAGGGGGGCAGCCCCAGCATTTT; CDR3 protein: CAISGTGGQPQHF
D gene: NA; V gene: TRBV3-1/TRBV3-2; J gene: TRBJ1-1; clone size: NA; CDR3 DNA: TGTGCCAGCAGCCAAGGGGGCGCCAGGGCCACTGAAGCTTTCTTT; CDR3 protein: CASSQGGARATEAFF
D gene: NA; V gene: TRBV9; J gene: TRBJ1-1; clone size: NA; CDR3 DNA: TGTGCCAGCAGCGTAGCTTCAGGGATGAACACTGAAGCTTTCTTT; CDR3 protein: CASSVASGMNTEAFF
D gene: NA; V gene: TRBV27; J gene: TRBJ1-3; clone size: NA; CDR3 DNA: TGTGCCAGCAGTGCGACAGCCGACCGCTCTGGAAACACCATATATTTT; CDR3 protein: CASSATADRSGNTIYF
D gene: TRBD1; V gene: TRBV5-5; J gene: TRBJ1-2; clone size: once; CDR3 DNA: TGTGCCAGCAGCTGGGGACAGGGGGCTGGAGGCTACACCTTC; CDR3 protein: CASSWGQGAGGYTF
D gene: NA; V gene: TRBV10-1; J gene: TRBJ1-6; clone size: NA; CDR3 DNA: TGCGCCAGCAGTGACAGGGTTGATTCACCCCTCCACTTT; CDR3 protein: CASSDRVDSPLHF
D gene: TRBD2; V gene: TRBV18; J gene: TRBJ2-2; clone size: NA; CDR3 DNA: TGTGCCAGCTCACCACGTACCATAACTAGCGGGAGAACCGGGGAGCTGTTTTTT; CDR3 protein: CASSPRTITSGRTGELFF
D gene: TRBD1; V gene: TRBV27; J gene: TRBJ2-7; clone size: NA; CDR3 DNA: TGTGCCAGCAGTGTCAGACAGGGTTCCTACGAGCAGTACTTC; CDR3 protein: CASSVRQGSYEQYF
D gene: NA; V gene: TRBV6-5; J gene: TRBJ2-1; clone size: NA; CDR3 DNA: TGTGCCAGCAGGCCGCCCTCCTACAATGAGCAGTTCTTC; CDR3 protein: CASRPPSYNEQFF
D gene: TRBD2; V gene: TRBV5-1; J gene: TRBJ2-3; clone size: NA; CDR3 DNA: TGCGCCAGCAGAGCGGGGGGTGTAACAGATACGCAGTATTTT; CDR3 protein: CASRAGGVTDTQYF
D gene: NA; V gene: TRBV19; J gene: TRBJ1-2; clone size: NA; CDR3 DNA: TGTGCCAGTAGCGATCCCGCAAAATATGGCTACACCTTC; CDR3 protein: CASSDPAKYGYTF
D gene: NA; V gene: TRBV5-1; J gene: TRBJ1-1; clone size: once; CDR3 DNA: TGCGCCAGCAGCTGGGAAGTTAACACTGAAGCTTTCTTT; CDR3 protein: CASSWEVNTEAFF
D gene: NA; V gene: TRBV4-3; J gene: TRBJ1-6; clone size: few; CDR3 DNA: TGCGCCAGCAGCCAAGAGCCGGAGAGCGTTGTCGGGTCACCCCTCCACTTT; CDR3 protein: CASSQEPESVVGSPLHF
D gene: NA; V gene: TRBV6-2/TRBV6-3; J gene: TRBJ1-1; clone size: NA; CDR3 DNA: TGTGCCAGCAGCATACAGGGAGATCCAGGGAACACTGAAGCTTTCTTT; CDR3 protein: CASSIQGDPGNTEAFF
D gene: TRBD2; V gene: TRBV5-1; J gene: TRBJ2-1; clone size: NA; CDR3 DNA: TGCGCCAGCAGCTTGACGTTCTCTAGCGGGAGGGGTTCCTACAATGAGCAGTTCTTC; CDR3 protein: CASSLTFSSGRGSYNEQFF
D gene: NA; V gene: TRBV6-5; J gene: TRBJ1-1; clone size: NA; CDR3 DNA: TGTGCCAGCAGTTCCGGGGTAGCCGGTGAAGCTTTCTTT; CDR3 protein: CASSSGVAGEAFF
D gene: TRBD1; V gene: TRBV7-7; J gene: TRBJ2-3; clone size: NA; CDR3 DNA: TGTGCCAGCAGCCCTGGGACAGGGAGCCCAGATACGCAGTATTTT; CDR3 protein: CASSPGTGSPDTQYF
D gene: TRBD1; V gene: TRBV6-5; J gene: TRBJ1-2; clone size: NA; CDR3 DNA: TGTGCCAGCAGGACCACAGGGGGAACCTATGGCTACACCTTC; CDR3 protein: CASRTTGGTYGYTF
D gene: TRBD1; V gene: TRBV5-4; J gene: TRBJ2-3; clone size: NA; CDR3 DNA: TGTGCCAGCAGCCCCGGGGACAGGGGCACAGATACGCAGTATTTT; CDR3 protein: CASSPGDRGTDTQYF
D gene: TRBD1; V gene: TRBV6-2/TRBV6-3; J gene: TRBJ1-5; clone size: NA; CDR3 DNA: TGTGCCAGCAGTAGTAAGAACGGACAGGCCTTTAGCAATCAGCCCCAGCATTTT; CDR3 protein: CASSSKNGQAFSNQPQHF
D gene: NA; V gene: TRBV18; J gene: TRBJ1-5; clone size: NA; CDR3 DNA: TGTGCCAGCTCACCAGGTCGGCAGGGCCGTCAGCCCCAGCATTTT; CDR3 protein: CASSPGRQGRQPQHF